The 26 T cell receptor beta chains presented below share a single source sample, sequenced in a study of post-analysis software for immune sequencing data. General study results and limits: In patients, TRBV5-6, TRBV5-1 and TRBV20-1 belonged to roughly five TRBV segments found more frequently than in controls.

The antigens for these receptors are not known. cDNA libraries for TCR beta contained unique molecular identifiers. TCRdb reprocessed the PCR reads via MiXCR and lists one record per CDR3 protein. This table holds around 770,000 distinct CDR3 sequences, roughly 46% found once. Material: blood. The receptors shown here come from a girl between 5 and 17 years old with multiple sclerosis.

As regards this clonotype: An end of the junction does not agree with germline; a read error may underlie this. This chain joins TRBV4-1 and TRBJ2-7, with 9 bases fitting TRBD2. Germline V lookup: CDR1 MGHRA, CDR2 YSYEKL. The CDR3 has 18 residues. CDR3 protein: CAGSQDETSGFFSYEQYF. The CDR3 nucleotides are TGCGCCGGCAGCCAAGACGAGACTAGCGGATTTTTCTCCTACGAGCAGTACTTC.

The gene calls are TRBV10-3 and TRBJ2-1; TRBD1 is a possible D gene (5 bases). V lost 2 bases, J lost 10 bases, and 12 bases lay in between. CDR1 and CDR2 from the germline V gene are ENHRY and SYGVKD. The CDR3 is 13 residues long. In DNA form, the CDR3 reads TGTGCCATCAGTGAGACTCCTCAGGGAGAGCAGTTCTTC. Its protein is CAISETPQGEQFF.

The chain uses TRBV9 and TRBJ1-5; D not certain. Germline CDR1 is SGDLS and CDR2 is YYNGEE. The CDR3 spans 13 residues. V lost 3 bases, J lost 5 bases, and 9 bases lay in between. The CDR3 is CASSAAPYQPQHF. Here the CDR3 DNA reads TGTGCCAGCAGCGCCGCCCCCTATCAGCCCCAGCATTTT.

This rearrangement joins TRBV20-1 to TRBJ2-7, with TRBD2 identical over 10 bases. The germline V gene has CDR1 DFQATT and CDR2 SNEGSKA (reference sequence). The CDR3 has 15 residues. V shed 3 bases, J shed 7 bases, and the junction held 12 bases outside the gene matches. CDR3 in amino acids: CSARLAGGPWDEQYF. Here the CDR3 DNA reads TGCAGTGCTAGGTTAGCGGGAGGCCCCTGGGATGAGCAGTACTTC.

There are a few counts of this clonotype. This chain links TRBV6-2 or TRBV6-3 with TRBJ2-7; D remains unclear. Germline assignment: CDR1 MNHEY and CDR2 SVGEGT. The V gene lost 7 bases and the J gene lost 5 bases, with 15 bases spanning the gap. This CDR3 is built from 13 residues. CDR3 sequence reads: CASKSPVGDEQYF. DNA for the CDR3: TGTGCCAGCAAATCCCCGGTTGGGGACGAGCAGTACTTC.

This clonotype was detected a few times. The rearrangement joins TRBV28 to TRBJ2-1, with TRBD2 matching 13 bases. Germline V gene lookup returns CDR1 MDHEN and CDR2 SYDVKM. This CDR3 spans 14 amino acids. V was clipped by 5 bases and J by 10 bases; unmatched bases: 5. CDR3 sequence: CASSVGLAGHEQFF. The CDR3 region has the DNA TGTGCCAGCAGTGTGGGACTAGCGGGACACGAGCAGTTCTTC.

This clonotype occurred many times. The chain couples TRBV7-3 to TRBJ2-5; 8 bases match TRBD2. Trimming at V came to 5 bases and at J to 5 bases, leaving 4 bases not matched to a gene. This CDR3 has 13 residues. The germline CDR1 and CDR2 sequences are SGHTA and FQGTGA. CDR3 DNA sequence: TGTGCCAGCAGCCGTCGGGAGGGGGAGACCCAGTACTTC. Its translation is CASSRREGETQYF. The variable domain in full, completed from reference TRBV7-3 and TRBJ2-5, reads GAGVSQTPSNKVTEKGKYVELRCDPISGHTALYWYRQSLGQGPEFLIYFQGTGAADDSGLPNDRFFAVRPEGSVSTLKIQRTERGDSAVYLCASSRREGETQYFGPGTRLLVL.

The genes are TRBV6-2 or TRBV6-3 and TRBJ2-3; a weak D match, TRBD1 (6 bases). V lost 6 bases, J lost 6 bases, and 16 bases lay in between. Germline loops: CDR1 MNHEY, CDR2 SVGEGT. This CDR3 has 14 residues. The CDR3 region is CASSRTAPGDTQYF. CDR3 coding DNA: TGTGCCAGCAGCCGGACAGCCCCAGGGGATACGCAGTATTTT.

The V and J genes are TRBV7-2 and TRBJ2-4; 7 bases agree with TRBD1. CDR1 SGHTA and CDR2 FQGNSA come from the germline V gene. The CDR3 sequence is 15 residues long. After removal of 5 bases from V and 5 bases from J, the junction contained 9 bases not matched to a gene. The DNA of the CDR3 is TGTGCCAGCAGCCATCACACTACAGGGGAAAACATTCAGTACTTC. It specifies CASSHHTTGENIQYF.

The rearrangement joins TRBV29-1 to TRBJ2-3; perhaps TRBD2 as D (6 bases). The germline CDR1 and CDR2 sequences are SQVTM and ANQGSEA. Trimming cost V 1 base and J 2 bases, with 7 bases left between them. The CDR3 is made up of 13 amino acids. CDR3 coding DNA: TGCAGCGTTGAAGGCGGGAACACAGATACGCAGTATTTT. Its translation is CSVEGGNTDTQYF.

CDR3 in amino acids: CASTLTGQGKKQYF. The CDR3 DNA follows: TGTGCCAGTACCTTGACGGGACAGGGTAAGAAGCAGTATTTT. The chain couples TRBV19 to TRBJ2-3; 9 bases line up with TRBD1. CDR1 LNHDA and CDR2 SQIVND come from the germline V gene (reference sequence). CDR3 length: 14 amino acids. V dropped 7 bases and J dropped 11; count of bases not matched to a gene: 13.

The CDR3 DNA sequence: TGTGCCAGCAGTAGCGGGAGTCCCTACGAGCAGTACTTC. It translates to CASSSGSPYEQYF. The chain is built from TRBV6-2 or TRBV6-3 and TRBJ2-7, with 8 bases identical to TRBD2. V shed 5 bases, J shed 2 bases, and the junction held 2 bases outside the gene matches. The CDR3 runs 13 residues. Germline CDR1 reads MNHEY; CDR2 reads SVGEGT.

This sequence joins TRBV4-3 and TRBJ2-1; the match to TRBD2 covers 7 bases. Per germline, CDR1 LGHNA and CDR2 YSLEER. V gave up 4 bases and J gave up 1 base; unmatched junction bases: 4. The CDR3 runs 15 residues. CDR3 DNA: TGCGCCAGCAGCCCAAACGGGAGGTCCTACAATGAGCAGTTCTTC. Its protein is CASSPNGRSYNEQFF.

This clonotype was detected a few times. The rearrangement joins TRBV7-8 to TRBJ2-1; tentative D call: TRBD2 (6 bases). This CDR3 is built from 15 residues. CDR1 SGHVS and CDR2 FQNEAQ come from the germline V gene. Trimming left V 0 bases short and J 1 base short, with 7 bases between. The CDR3 nucleotides read TGTGCCAGCAGCTTAGCAGGGAGGTCCTACAATGAGCAGTTCTTC. Translating it yields CASSLAGRSYNEQFF.

The chain recombines TRBV11-2 with TRBJ1-2, with D perhaps matching TRBD1 (5 bases). Trimming took 5 bases from V and 7 from J, leaving 17 bases between them. This CDR3 has 14 residues. Germline V CDR1 and CDR2: SGHAT, FQNNGV. In nucleotides, the CDR3 is TGTGCCAGCAGCGAAACCGGAGGGGTGGGTGGCTACACCTTC. Translated, it gives CASSETGGVGGYTF.

This chain connects TRBV20-1 to TRBJ2-7, with unresolved D. CDR3 length: 11 amino acids. V shed 0 bases and J shed 4 bases, with 4 bases lying between them. CDR1 DFQATT and CDR2 SNEGSKA come from the germline V gene (reference sequence). CDR3 region: CSARDKYEQYF. The CDR3 DNA follows: TGCAGTGCTAGAGATAAATACGAGCAGTACTTC.

The CDR3 is CATSGVLSGKYTGELFF. CDR3 DNA: TGTGCCACCTCCGGGGTTTTGTCCGGGAAATACACCGGGGAGCTGTTTTTT. This chain joins TRBV2 and TRBJ2-2; D possibly corresponds to TRBD2 (5 bases). The V end was cut by 10 bases, the J end by 3 bases, with 24 bases between. The CDR3 spans 17 residues. Germline CDR1 is SNHLY and CDR2 is FYNNEI.

This clonotype has only a few counts. The V gene is TRBV20-1, the J gene TRBJ2-1; D is possibly TRBD2 (6 bases). The germline V gene has CDR1 DFQATT and CDR2 SNEGSKA (reference sequence). The CDR3 loop spans 13 amino acids. The germline V and J ends were trimmed by 5 bases and 1 base, with 9 bases remaining between them. CDR3 in amino acids: CSARRESYNEQFF. The CDR3 DNA sequence: TGCAGTGCTCGGAGGGAATCCTACAATGAGCAGTTCTTC.

In its sample, this clonotype was seen a few times. The chain links TRBV4-3 to TRBJ2-3, with 11 positions matching TRBD2. Trimming at V came to 2 bases and at J to 7 bases, leaving 5 bases not matched to a gene. The CDR3 has 15 residues. Germline V CDR1 and CDR2: LGHNA, YSLEER. As DNA, the CDR3 is TGCGCCAGCAGCCAACTTAGCGGGAGGGGAAATACGCAGTATTTT. It is translated as CASSQLSGRGNTQYF.

This clonotype has only one observation. This chain uses TRBV29-1 with TRBJ1-2, with TRBD1 as a possible D gene (6 bases). The V end was cut by 0 bases, the J end by 0 bases, with 17 bases between. The CDR3 runs to 17 residues. CDR1 is SQVTM, CDR2 ANQGSEA, per germline. The DNA for the CDR3 is TGCAGCGTTGAAGAGGGCCCCCGGGACAACACTAACTATGGCTACACCTTC. It codes for CSVEEGPRDNTNYGYTF.

This rearrangement joins TRBV10-3 to TRBJ2-1; perhaps TRBD1 as D (6 bases). Germline-derived CDR1 and CDR2 are ENHRY and SYGVKD. The CDR3 has 14 amino acids. V lost 3 bases, J lost 13 bases, and 19 bases lay in between. The CDR3 loop reads CAISDRGTQETQFF. CDR3 DNA: TGTGCCATCAGTGACAGGGGCACTCAAGAGACCCAGTTCTTC.

This clonotype showed up just a few times. This rearrangement joins TRBV5-1 to TRBJ2-1, with 12 bases lining up with TRBD2. The V gene end was trimmed by 0 bases and the J gene end by 8 bases; junction bases not matched to a gene: 3. Germline V CDR1 and CDR2: SGHRS, YFSETQ. This CDR3 contains 15 residues. This chain's CDR3 is CASSLALAGGDEQFF. The DNA of the CDR3 is TGCGCCAGCAGCTTGGCGCTAGCGGGAGGGGATGAGCAGTTCTTC.

There are a few counts of this clonotype. V usage is TRBV18 and J usage is TRBJ2-7; TRBD2 matches 9 bases. The CDR3 totals 14 residues. The V segment lost 3 bases and the J segment 5 bases; nucleotides outside the gene matches: 5. Per the germline V gene, CDR1 is KGHSH and CDR2 is LQKENI. CDR3 sequence: CASSPSGSKDEQYF. The CDR3 DNA reads TGTGCCAGCTCACCTAGCGGGAGTAAGGACGAGCAGTACTTC.

There are a few counts of this clonotype. This rearrangement joins TRBV20-1 to TRBJ2-1, with TRBD2 identical over 12 bases. Looked up from germline, CDR1 is DFQATT and CDR2 is SNEGSKA (reference sequence). CDR3 size: 16 residues. Germline trimming cut 0 bases from V and 7 bases from J; bases unmatched to any gene: 7. The CDR3 is CSARDLALAGGNEQFF. Written as DNA, the CDR3 is TGCAGTGCTAGAGATCTGGCGCTAGCGGGAGGGAATGAGCAGTTCTTC.

The sample holds a few counts of this clonotype. V and J are TRBV6-5 and TRBJ1-1; 7 bases are shared with TRBD1. The CDR3 consists of 14 residues. V lost 5 bases, J lost 1 base, and 4 bases stayed unmatched. The germline V gene encodes CDR1 MNHEY and CDR2 SVGAGI. The CDR3 loop is CASSPRQGNTEAFF. CDR3 DNA sequence: TGTGCCAGCAGTCCTCGACAGGGGAACACTGAAGCTTTCTTT.

The rearrangement links TRBV10-3 to TRBJ1-5; no clear D gene. Germline V gene data show CDR1 as ENHRY and CDR2 as SYGVKD. V lost 4 bases and J 3 bases, leaving 7 bases between the germline ends. The CDR3 covers 13 residues. The CDR3 region has the DNA TGTGCCATCAGTGGGGGATTCAATCAGCCCCAGCATTTT. This gives the protein CAISGGFNQPQHF.